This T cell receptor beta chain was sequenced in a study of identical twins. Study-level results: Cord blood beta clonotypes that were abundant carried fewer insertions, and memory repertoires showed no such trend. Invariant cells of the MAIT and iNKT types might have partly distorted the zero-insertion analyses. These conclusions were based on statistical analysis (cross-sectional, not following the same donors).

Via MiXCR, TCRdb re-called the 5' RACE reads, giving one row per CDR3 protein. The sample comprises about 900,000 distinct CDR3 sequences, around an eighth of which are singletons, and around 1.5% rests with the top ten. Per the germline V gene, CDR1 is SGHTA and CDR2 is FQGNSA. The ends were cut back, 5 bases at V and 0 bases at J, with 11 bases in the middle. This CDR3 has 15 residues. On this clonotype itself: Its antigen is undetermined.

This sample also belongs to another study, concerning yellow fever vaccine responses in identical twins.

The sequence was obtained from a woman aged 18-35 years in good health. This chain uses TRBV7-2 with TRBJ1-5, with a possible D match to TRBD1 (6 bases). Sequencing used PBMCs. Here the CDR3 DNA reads TGTGCCAGCAGCCCCGGGACACATAGCAATCAGCCCCAGCATTTT. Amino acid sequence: CASSPGTHSNQPQHF. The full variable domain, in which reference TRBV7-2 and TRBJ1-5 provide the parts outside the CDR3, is GAGVSQSPSNKVTEKGKDVELRCDPISGHTALYWYRQSLGQGLEFLIYFQGNSAPDKSGLPSDRFSAERTGGSVSTLTIQRTQQEDSAVYLCASSPGTHSNQPQHFGDGTRLSIL.